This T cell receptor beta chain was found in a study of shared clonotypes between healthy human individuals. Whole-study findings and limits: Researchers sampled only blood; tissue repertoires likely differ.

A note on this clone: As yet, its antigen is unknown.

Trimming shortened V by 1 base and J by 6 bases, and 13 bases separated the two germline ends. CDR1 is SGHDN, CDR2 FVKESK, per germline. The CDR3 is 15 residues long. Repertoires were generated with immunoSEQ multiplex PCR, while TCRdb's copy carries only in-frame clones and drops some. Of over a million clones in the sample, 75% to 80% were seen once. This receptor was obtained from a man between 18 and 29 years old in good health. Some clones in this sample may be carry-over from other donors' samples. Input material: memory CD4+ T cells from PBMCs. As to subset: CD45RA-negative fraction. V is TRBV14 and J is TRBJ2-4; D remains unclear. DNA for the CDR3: TGTGCCAGCAGCCAAGGGAACGGGTTCGCAAACATTCAGTACTTC. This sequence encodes CASSQGNGFANIQYF.